This T cell receptor (beta chain) is drawn from a study of CD8 T cells in ankylosing spondylitis. Study-level points and caveats: Disease-linked clones proved CD8+ and comparatively uncommon in peripheral blood. Some motif variants had been reported before (in reactive arthritis synovial fluid and blood). Reported data indicate significant enrichment of disease-linked clones within matched ankylosing spondylitis synovial fluid. Ankylosing spondylitis blood appeared to carry a characteristic TCR beta motif of roughly 8 highly homologous variants.

Using quantitative 5'-RACE with molecular barcodes, the authors made TCR beta libraries. TCRdb reprocessed the 5' RACE reads via MiXCR and lists one record per CDR3 protein. The sample consists of about 400,000 distinct CDR3 sequences, about 20% of them appearing once. Concerning this clonotype itself: Its cognate antigen is unknown.

CDR1 and CDR2 from the germline V gene are SGHRS and YFSETQ. Unmatched junction bases numbered 3, after V lost 0 bases and J lost 7 bases. The length of the CDR3 is 16 residues. The gene calls are TRBV5-1 and TRBJ2-2; TRBD2 matches at 13 bases. The source is a male donor with ankylosing spondylitis. Sequenced material: blood, either unsorted or a sorted T cell fraction (not recorded which). The CDR3: CASSLARTSGSGELFF. The CDR3 coding sequence is TGCGCCAGCAGCTTGGCCAGGACTAGCGGGAGCGGGGAGCTGTTTTTT.